A selection of T cell receptor beta chains follows, all from one sample in a study of shared clonotypes between healthy human individuals. TCRdb's copy holds only in-frame clones and misses some; the assay was immunoSEQ multiplex PCR. The profile shows 2 million to 2.5 million clones, 93% of them singletons. Specimen: naive CD4+ T cells from PBMCs. The receptors come from a man younger than 35 in good health. Some clones in this sample may be carry-over from other donors' samples. The CDR3 runs from the conserved cysteine through the conserved F or W. Fields, in order: CDR3 protein, CDR3 DNA, CDR3 length, clone size, D gene, J gene, V gene. D genes are given only for firm matches. Clone size, where shown, is once, few, many, or a class for clones that have expanded.

CDR3 protein: CASSFTSQRGDTQYF
CDR3 DNA: TGTGCCAGCAGCTTCACTAGCCAGAGAGGAGATACGCAGTATTTT
CDR3 length: 15
clone size: -
D gene: -
J gene: TRBJ2-3
V gene: TRBV11-1

CDR3 protein: CASSLGYRGQFDQPQHF
CDR3 DNA: TGTGCCAGCAGCTTAGGATACAGGGGGCAGTTTGATCAGCCCCAGCATTTT
CDR3 length: 17
clone size: -
D gene: TRBD1
J gene: TRBJ1-5
V gene: TRBV7-9

CDR3 protein: CASSGDRRISYEQYF
CDR3 DNA: TGTGCCAGCAGCGGGGACAGGCGCATCTCCTACGAGCAGTACTTC
CDR3 length: 15
clone size: -
D gene: TRBD1
J gene: TRBJ2-7
V gene: TRBV7-9

CDR3 protein: CASSPNGLGPGELFF
CDR3 DNA: TGTGCCAGCAGTCCAAACGGACTGGGGCCCGGGGAGCTGTTTTTT
CDR3 length: 15
clone size: -
D gene: -
J gene: TRBJ2-2
V gene: TRBV7-9

CDR3 protein: CAWRTGGRPLHF
CDR3 DNA: TGTGCCTGGAGGACAGGGGGCAGGCCCCTCCACTTT
CDR3 length: 12
clone size: -
D gene: TRBD1
J gene: TRBJ1-6
V gene: TRBV30

CDR3 protein: CASSSYRGRGGYTF
CDR3 DNA: TGTGCCAGCAGCTCTTACAGGGGTCGGGGTGGCTACACCTTC
CDR3 length: 14
clone size: -
D gene: TRBD1
J gene: TRBJ1-2
V gene: TRBV5-6

CDR3 protein: CASSLRTYGYTF
CDR3 DNA: TGTGCCAGCAGTTTGAGAACTTATGGCTACACCTTC
CDR3 length: 12
clone size: -
D gene: -
J gene: TRBJ1-2
V gene: TRBV28

CDR3 protein: CASSLGLAGAETQYF
CDR3 DNA: TGCGCCAGCAGCCTCGGACTAGCGGGAGCGGAGACCCAGTACTTC
CDR3 length: 15
clone size: -
D gene: TRBD2
J gene: TRBJ2-5
V gene: TRBV5-1

CDR3 protein: CASSTGTGREKLFF
CDR3 DNA: TGTGCCAGCTCAACCGGGACAGGGAGAGAAAAACTGTTTTTT
CDR3 length: 14
clone size: once
D gene: TRBD1
J gene: TRBJ1-4
V gene: TRBV18

CDR3 protein: CASRETGGDTGELFF
CDR3 DNA: TGTGCCAGCAGGGAGACAGGGGGCGACACCGGGGAGCTGTTTTTT
CDR3 length: 15
clone size: -
D gene: TRBD1
J gene: TRBJ2-2
V gene: TRBV9

CDR3 protein: CASSLGTGGNEQFF
CDR3 DNA: TGCGCCAGCAGCTTAGGGACAGGGGGCAATGAGCAGTTCTTC
CDR3 length: 14
clone size: -
D gene: TRBD1
J gene: TRBJ2-1
V gene: TRBV5-1

CDR3 protein: CASSEKGVPLNEQYF
CDR3 DNA: TGTGCCAGCAGTGAGAAGGGGGTGCCGCTTAACGAGCAGTACTTC
CDR3 length: 15
clone size: -
D gene: -
J gene: TRBJ2-7
V gene: TRBV25-1

CDR3 protein: CASSSGGSNEKLFF
CDR3 DNA: TGTGCCAGCAGCTCAGGGGGTTCTAATGAAAAACTGTTTTTT
CDR3 length: 14
clone size: -
D gene: TRBD1
J gene: TRBJ1-4
V gene: TRBV28

CDR3 protein: CAWSVLGDTGELFF
CDR3 DNA: TGTGCCTGGAGTGTACTTGGAGACACCGGGGAGCTGTTTTTT
CDR3 length: 14
clone size: -
D gene: -
J gene: TRBJ2-2
V gene: TRBV30

CDR3 protein: CASSLFPGTTEAFF
CDR3 DNA: TGTGCCAGCAGCTTATTTCCAGGGACCACTGAAGCTTTCTTT
CDR3 length: 14
clone size: once
D gene: -
J gene: TRBJ1-1
V gene: TRBV7-2

CDR3 protein: CASRRGGTYNEQFF
CDR3 DNA: TGTGCCAGCAGGCGGGGGGGAACCTACAATGAGCAGTTCTTC
CDR3 length: 14
clone size: -
D gene: TRBD2
J gene: TRBJ2-1
V gene: TRBV6-1

CDR3 protein: CATSSSGAGDTEAFF
CDR3 DNA: TGTGCCACCAGCTCATCTGGGGCAGGGGACACTGAAGCTTTCTTT
CDR3 length: 15
clone size: -
D gene: -
J gene: TRBJ1-1
V gene: TRBV15

CDR3 protein: CASSITRDRQAFF
CDR3 DNA: TGTGCCAGCAGTATTACCCGGGACAGGCAAGCTTTCTTT
CDR3 length: 13
clone size: -
D gene: TRBD1
J gene: TRBJ1-1
V gene: TRBV6-5

CDR3 protein: CASSLDGNYGYTF
CDR3 DNA: TGTGCCAGCAGCCTTGACGGTAACTATGGCTACACCTTC
CDR3 length: 13
clone size: -
D gene: -
J gene: TRBJ1-2
V gene: TRBV7-2

CDR3 protein: CASSKVRTREGLEQYF
CDR3 DNA: TGTGCCAGCAGCAAAGTCCGGACGCGGGAGGGCCTCGAGCAGTACTTC
CDR3 length: 16
clone size: -
D gene: -
J gene: TRBJ2-7
V gene: TRBV21-1

CDR3 protein: CASLEQGLGPYVYTF
CDR3 DNA: TGTGCCAGCCTCGAACAGGGCCTGGGGCCCTATGTCTACACCTTC
CDR3 length: 15
clone size: -
D gene: -
J gene: TRBJ1-2
V gene: TRBV6-1

CDR3 protein: CASSLDWASGGSGQYF
CDR3 DNA: TGTGCCAGCAGCTTAGATTGGGCTAGCGGGGGTTCTGGGCAGTATTTT
CDR3 length: 16
clone size: -
D gene: TRBD2
J gene: TRBJ2-3
V gene: TRBV7-2

CDR3 protein: CASRAPGLAVYEQFF
CDR3 DNA: TGTGCCAGCAGAGCTCCGGGACTAGCGGTCTATGAGCAGTTCTTC
CDR3 length: 15
clone size: -
D gene: TRBD2
J gene: TRBJ2-1
V gene: TRBV2

CDR3 protein: CASSRTSGRGNEQFF
CDR3 DNA: TGTGCCAGTAGTAGAACTAGCGGGAGGGGGAATGAGCAGTTCTTC
CDR3 length: 15
clone size: -
D gene: TRBD2
J gene: TRBJ2-1
V gene: TRBV19

CDR3 protein: CASSGGNYGYTF
CDR3 DNA: TGTGCCAGCAGTGGAGGTAACTATGGCTACACCTTC
CDR3 length: 12
clone size: once
D gene: -
J gene: TRBJ1-2
V gene: TRBV25-1

CDR3 protein: CASSLGSSGALGEQYF
CDR3 DNA: TGTGCCAGCAGCTTAGGGTCTAGCGGGGCACTTGGAGAGCAGTACTTC
CDR3 length: 16
clone size: -
D gene: TRBD2
J gene: TRBJ2-7
V gene: TRBV7-9

CDR3 protein: CSVESGRTEAFF
CDR3 DNA: TGCAGCGTTGAGTCAGGGAGAACTGAAGCTTTCTTT
CDR3 length: 12
clone size: few
D gene: -
J gene: TRBJ1-1
V gene: TRBV29-1

CDR3 protein: CASSLGGSGSRSEQYF
CDR3 DNA: TGTGCCAGCAGCTTAGGGGGTAGCGGGAGTCGATCCGAGCAGTACTTC
CDR3 length: 16
clone size: -
D gene: TRBD2
J gene: TRBJ2-7
V gene: TRBV11-2

CDR3 protein: CASSPPSEETQYF
CDR3 DNA: TGTGCCAGCTCACCACCGTCCGAGGAGACCCAGTACTTC
CDR3 length: 13
clone size: -
D gene: -
J gene: TRBJ2-5
V gene: TRBV18

CDR3 protein: CASSLRTGMAGANVLTF
CDR3 DNA: TGTGCCAGCAGCCTAAGGACAGGGATGGCTGGGGCCAACGTCCTGACTTTC
CDR3 length: 17
clone size: -
D gene: TRBD1
J gene: TRBJ2-6
V gene: TRBV27

CDR3 protein: CASSLGAAGLGGELFF
CDR3 DNA: TGTGCCAGCAGCTTAGGAGCGGCGGGTCTAGGAGGGGAGCTGTTTTTT
CDR3 length: 16
clone size: -
D gene: -
J gene: TRBJ2-2
V gene: TRBV7-6

CDR3 protein: CASSPRRAYQPQHF
CDR3 DNA: TGTGCCAGCTCACCACGGAGGGCTTATCAGCCCCAGCATTTT
CDR3 length: 14
clone size: -
D gene: -
J gene: TRBJ1-5
V gene: TRBV18

CDR3 protein: CASRETGAFNEKLFF
CDR3 DNA: TGTGCCAGCAGGGAAACAGGGGCGTTTAATGAAAAACTGTTTTTT
CDR3 length: 15
clone size: -
D gene: TRBD1
J gene: TRBJ1-4
V gene: TRBV19

CDR3 protein: CASSPRGGDYGYTF
CDR3 DNA: TGTGCCAGCAGCCCCCGGGGGGGAGACTATGGCTACACCTTC
CDR3 length: 14
clone size: -
D gene: -
J gene: TRBJ1-2
V gene: TRBV5-4

CDR3 protein: CASSILRGSYNEQFF
CDR3 DNA: TGTGCCAGTAGTATTCTTAGGGGCTCCTACAATGAGCAGTTCTTC
CDR3 length: 15
clone size: -
D gene: -
J gene: TRBJ2-1
V gene: TRBV19

CDR3 protein: CASSQGRGYTF
CDR3 DNA: TGTGCCAGCAGTCAGGGAAGGGGCTACACCTTC
CDR3 length: 11
clone size: once
D gene: -
J gene: TRBJ1-2
V gene: TRBV5-6

CDR3 protein: CASSLPSTSVPYEQYF
CDR3 DNA: TGTGCCAGCAGTTTACCCTCAACTAGCGTTCCCTACGAGCAGTACTTC
CDR3 length: 16
clone size: -
D gene: TRBD2
J gene: TRBJ2-7
V gene: TRBV28

CDR3 protein: CASILSGNMNTEAFF
CDR3 DNA: TGTGCCAGCATTCTCTCGGGAAACATGAACACTGAAGCTTTCTTT
CDR3 length: 15
clone size: -
D gene: -
J gene: TRBJ1-1
V gene: TRBV27

CDR3 protein: CASSPGSRWNTGELFF
CDR3 DNA: TGTGCCAGCAGCCCTGGTTCTCGGTGGAACACCGGGGAGCTGTTTTTT
CDR3 length: 16
clone size: -
D gene: -
J gene: TRBJ2-2
V gene: TRBV14

CDR3 protein: CASSARVTGGGGETQYF
CDR3 DNA: TGTGCCAGCAGCGCACGCGTAACAGGGGGCGGCGGGGAGACCCAGTACTTC
CDR3 length: 17
clone size: -
D gene: TRBD1
J gene: TRBJ2-5
V gene: TRBV11-2

CDR3 protein: CSARKGQNSYEQYF
CDR3 DNA: TGCAGCGCCCGAAAGGGACAAAACTCCTACGAGCAGTACTTC
CDR3 length: 14
clone size: -
D gene: -
J gene: TRBJ2-7
V gene: TRBV29-1

CDR3 protein: CASSYLPGQGTDTQYF
CDR3 DNA: TGTGCCAGCAGTTACCTCCCGGGACAGGGAACAGATACGCAGTATTTT
CDR3 length: 16
clone size: -
D gene: TRBD1
J gene: TRBJ2-3
V gene: TRBV2

CDR3 protein: CASSSGQGSLLRNQPQHF
CDR3 DNA: TGTGCCAGCAGTTCGGGACAGGGGTCACTCTTGCGCAATCAGCCCCAGCATTTT
CDR3 length: 18
clone size: -
D gene: TRBD1
J gene: TRBJ1-5
V gene: TRBV27

CDR3 protein: CASSLSGQGLLFF
CDR3 DNA: TGCGCCAGCAGCCTATCGGGACAGGGTCTTCTGTTCTTC
CDR3 length: 13
clone size: once
D gene: TRBD1
J gene: TRBJ2-1
V gene: TRBV5-1

CDR3 protein: CASSLRDRATTEAFF
CDR3 DNA: TGTGCCAGCAGCCTCCGGGACAGGGCGACAACTGAAGCTTTCTTT
CDR3 length: 15
clone size: -
D gene: TRBD1
J gene: TRBJ1-1
V gene: TRBV7-8

CDR3 protein: CASSPEVLEIQETQYF
CDR3 DNA: TGTGCCAGCTCACCAGAGGTTTTAGAGATCCAAGAGACCCAGTACTTC
CDR3 length: 16
clone size: -
D gene: -
J gene: TRBJ2-5
V gene: TRBV18

CDR3 protein: CASSLPLGTPLEQYF
CDR3 DNA: TGTGCCAGCAGTCTACCACTAGGGACTCCGCTCGAGCAGTACTTC
CDR3 length: 15
clone size: -
D gene: -
J gene: TRBJ2-7
V gene: TRBV28

CDR3 protein: CASSKEGLAGYNEQFF
CDR3 DNA: TGTGCCAGCAGCAAAGAGGGACTAGCGGGGTACAATGAGCAGTTCTTC
CDR3 length: 16
clone size: -
D gene: -
J gene: TRBJ2-1
V gene: TRBV21-1

CDR3 protein: CASNTQHRGNIDGYTF
CDR3 DNA: TGTGCCAGCAACACCCAACACAGGGGGAACATTGATGGCTACACCTTC
CDR3 length: 16
clone size: -
D gene: TRBD1
J gene: TRBJ1-2
V gene: TRBV28

CDR3 protein: CAIRAGTAENTEAFF
CDR3 DNA: TGTGCCATCAGGGCTGGGACAGCAGAGAACACTGAAGCTTTCTTT
CDR3 length: 15
clone size: -
D gene: TRBD1
J gene: TRBJ1-1
V gene: TRBV10-3

CDR3 protein: CASSVLSGLNTGELFF
CDR3 DNA: TGTGCCAGCAGCGTATTATCGGGGCTGAACACCGGGGAGCTGTTTTTT
CDR3 length: 16
clone size: -
D gene: -
J gene: TRBJ2-2
V gene: TRBV9

CDR3 protein: CASSLGREYGTGELFF
CDR3 DNA: TGTGCCAGCAGCTTGGGGCGGGAGTATGGCACCGGGGAGCTGTTTTTT
CDR3 length: 16
clone size: -
D gene: TRBD2
J gene: TRBJ2-2
V gene: TRBV5-4

CDR3 protein: CASSVTGGSEQYF
CDR3 DNA: TGTGCCAGCAGCGTCACAGGGGGGAGCGAGCAGTACTTC
CDR3 length: 13
clone size: -
D gene: TRBD1
J gene: TRBJ2-7
V gene: TRBV9

CDR3 protein: CASSPPGGGLNYGYTF
CDR3 DNA: TGTGCCAGCAGTCCACCCGGGGGAGGCTTGAACTATGGCTACACCTTC
CDR3 length: 16
clone size: -
D gene: -
J gene: TRBJ1-2
V gene: TRBV28